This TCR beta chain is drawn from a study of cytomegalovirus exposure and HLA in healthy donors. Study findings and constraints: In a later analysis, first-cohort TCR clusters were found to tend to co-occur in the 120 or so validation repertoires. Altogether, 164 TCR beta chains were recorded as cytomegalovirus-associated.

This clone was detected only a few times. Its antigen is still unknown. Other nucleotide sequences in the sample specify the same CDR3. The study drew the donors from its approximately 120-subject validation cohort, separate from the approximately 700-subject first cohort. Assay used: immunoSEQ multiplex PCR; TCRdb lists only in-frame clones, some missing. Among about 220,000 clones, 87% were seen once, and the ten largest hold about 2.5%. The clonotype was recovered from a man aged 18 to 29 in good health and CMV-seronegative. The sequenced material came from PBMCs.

The CDR3 nucleotides are TGTGCCAGCAGCCTAACAGGGATTTTCTATGGCTACACCTTC. Translation gives CASSLTGIFYGYTF. The chain uses TRBV2 and TRBJ1-2, with D perhaps TRBD1 (6 bases). From germline, CDR1 is SNHLY and CDR2 FYNNEI. The germline V and J ends were trimmed by 6 bases and 4 bases, with 15 bases remaining between them. The CDR3 spans 14 residues. The full variable domain, its missing parts supplied by reference TRBV2 and TRBJ1-2, is EPEVTQTPSHQVTQMGQEVILRCVPISNHLYFYWYRQILGQKVEFLVSFYNNEISEKSEIFDDQFSVERPDGSNFTLKIRSTKLEDSAMYFCASSLTGIFYGYTFGSGTRLTVV.